The source of this TCR beta chain is a study of T cells in narcolepsy. In the study overall: Patients with NT1 or NT2 and healthy control donors were enrolled. Whole-study results and caveats: HCRT-specific and TRIB2-specific autoreactive clonotypes appeared among same-patient CSF and blood CD4+ clonotypes. Healthy controls reportedly lacked the autoreactive clonotypes serially found in patients' blood. Some memory CD4+ repertoires had no autoreactive clone sequences.

The CDR3 runs 12 residues. V dropped 0 bases and J dropped 7; count of bases not matched to a gene: 3. Germline CDR1 and CDR2: SQVTM and ANQGSEA. Concerning this clone itself: Antigen specificity is unknown.

Method: immunoSEQ multiplex PCR; TCRdb's copy keeps in-frame clones and lacks some. The sample comprises 18,000 or so clones, around 84% of which are singletons, and approximately 0.66% rests with the top ten. The clonotype was recovered from a human donor in good health. The chain employs TRBV29-1 and TRBJ2-7, with 7 nucleotides matching TRBD1. The sequencing input was memory (CD45RA-) CD4+ T cells from blood. The CDR3 sequence is CSVEEQGLEQYF. The CDR3 DNA sequence: TGCAGCGTTGAAGAACAGGGGCTAGAGCAGTACTTC.